This is a list of T cell receptor beta chains from one sample in a study of blood T cell repertoires in COVID-19. This table comes from immunoSEQ multiplex PCR, and its TCRdb copy is limited to in-frame clones, with some not included. The profile shows under 200,000 clones, roughly nine tenths of them singletons. The sequenced sample was peripheral blood. The receptors derive from a man aged 55-75 years with acute or convalescent COVID-19. The CDR3 runs from the conserved cysteine through the conserved F or W. A D gene is named only where the DNA matches it firmly. Size is stated for part of the rows, as once, few or many counts, or as a class when the clone is expanded.

CDR3 protein	CDR3 DNA	V gene	J gene	D gene	clone size
CASTGGEHQPQHF	TGTGCCAGCACGGGAGGGGAGCATCAGCCCCAGCATTTT	TRBV6-5	TRBJ1-5	NA	NA
CASSLVWGGDSPLHF	TGTGCCAGCAGCTTAGTGTGGGGGGGAGATTCACCCCTCCACTTT	TRBV11-2	TRBJ1-6	NA	NA
CASSLSWGQDVAQYF	TGTGCCAGCAGTTTATCGTGGGGACAGGACGTGGCCCAGTACTTC	TRBV27	TRBJ2-5	TRBD1	NA
CASRTSSGNTIYF	TGTGCCAGCAGAACAAGCTCTGGAAACACCATATATTTT	TRBV6-5	TRBJ1-3	NA	NA
CAISTTGTGGTYNEQFF	TGTGCCATCAGTACAACCGGGACAGGGGGAACCTACAATGAGCAGTTCTTC	TRBV10-3	TRBJ2-1	TRBD1	NA
CASSPVRAEKLFF	TGTGCCAGCAGCCCAGTGAGGGCTGAAAAACTGTTTTTT	TRBV7-2	TRBJ1-4	NA	NA
CASSKSGGQETQYF	TGTGCCAGCAGCAAGAGCGGGGGCCAAGAGACCCAGTACTTC	TRBV9	TRBJ2-5	TRBD2	once
CASSSGGLNEQFF	TGTGCCAGCAGCTCGGGAGGTTTGAATGAGCAGTTCTTC	TRBV5-6	TRBJ2-1	TRBD2	NA
CASSLRPGSYEQYF	TGTGCCAGCAGCTTAAGGCCAGGGTCCTACGAGCAGTACTTC	TRBV7-2	TRBJ2-7	NA	once
CASSSRTGVYGYTF	TGTGCCAGCAGTTCCCGGACAGGGGTCTATGGCTACACCTTC	TRBV27	TRBJ1-2	TRBD1	NA
CASSPSGTGHGYTF	TGTGCCAGCAGTCCCAGCGGGACAGGGCACGGCTACACCTTC	TRBV7-2	TRBJ1-2	TRBD1	NA
CASRTTGSGSRAFF	TGTGCCAGCAGAACTACAGGGTCGGGATCGAGAGCTTTCTTT	TRBV6-5	TRBJ1-1	NA	NA
CATSDYGRHEQYF	TGTGCCACCAGTGATTACGGGAGACACGAGCAGTACTTC	TRBV24-1	TRBJ2-7	NA	NA
CASSKRLFLRGRLDTGELFF	TGTGCCAGCAGCAAAAGATTGTTTCTCAGGGGGCGCTTGGACACCGGGGAGCTGTTTTTT	TRBV21-1	TRBJ2-2	NA	NA
CASKQGENYGYTF	TGTGCCAGCAAGCAGGGGGAGAACTATGGCTACACCTTC	TRBV10-3	TRBJ1-2	TRBD1	NA
CASSYSGQGYEQYF	TGTGCCAGCAGTTACTCGGGCCAGGGCTACGAGCAGTACTTC	TRBV6-5	TRBJ2-7	NA	NA
CASSLGGQGAREQYF	TGTGCCAGCAGCTTGGGCGGACAGGGGGCGAGGGAGCAGTACTTC	TRBV5-4	TRBJ2-7	TRBD1	NA
CASSESQGTAGELFF	TGCGCCAGCAGTGAGTCCCAGGGAACTGCCGGGGAGCTGTTTTTT	TRBV10-1	TRBJ2-2	NA	NA
CASSLDYLETQYF	TGTGCCAGCAGCTTAGACTACCTAGAGACCCAGTACTTC	TRBV7-2	TRBJ2-5	NA	NA
CASSVGGGANYGYTF	TGTGCCAGCAGCGTAGGTGGCGGCGCTAACTATGGCTACACCTTC	TRBV9	TRBJ1-2	NA	NA
CASSPEGGASNTEAFF	TGTGCCAGCAGCCCAGAGGGGGGGGCGTCGAACACTGAAGCTTTCTTT	TRBV7-2	TRBJ1-1	NA	NA
CASSYGESEQFF	TGTGCCAGCAGCTATGGGGAGAGTGAGCAGTTCTTC	TRBV7-2	TRBJ2-1	NA	NA
CASRGTGSSPLHF	TGTGCCAGCAGGGGGACAGGCTCCTCACCCCTCCACTTT	TRBV6-5	TRBJ1-6	TRBD1	NA
CASSQDQGRSEKLFF	TGTGCCAGCAGCCAAGATCAGGGAAGAAGTGAAAAACTGTTTTTT	TRBV3-1/TRBV3-2	TRBJ1-4	NA	once
CASSKERVGGNTIYF	TGTGCCAGCAGCAAAGAGAGGGTCGGTGGAAACACCATATATTTT	TRBV7-2	TRBJ1-3	NA	NA
CASSLTGTDTQYF	TGCGCCAGCAGCCTTACAGGCACAGATACGCAGTATTTT	TRBV5-1	TRBJ2-3	NA	NA
CASSSGGGRSGNTIYF	TGTGCCAGCAGCTCCGGGGGGGGACGCTCTGGAAACACCATATATTTT	TRBV5-4	TRBJ1-3	NA	few
CASSQEGRGLAGGLQETQYF	TGTGCCAGCAGCCAAGAGGGGCGAGGGCTAGCGGGGGGCCTCCAAGAGACCCAGTACTTC	TRBV3-1/TRBV3-2	TRBJ2-5	TRBD2	NA
CAISEGRIQNTEAFF	TGTGCCATCAGTGAGGGCAGGATACAGAACACTGAAGCTTTCTTT	TRBV10-3	TRBJ1-1	NA	NA
CASSPGTVYTGELFF	TGTGCCAGCAGCCCGGGGACAGTTTACACCGGGGAGCTGTTTTTT	TRBV7-9	TRBJ2-2	TRBD1	NA
CASRGTDRGPTNEKLFF	TGTGCCAGTAGGGGAACGGACAGGGGACCAACTAATGAAAAACTGTTTTTT	TRBV19	TRBJ1-4	TRBD1	NA
CASSSTGALGEQFF	TGTGCCAGCAGCTCCACAGGGGCTTTAGGGGAGCAGTTCTTC	TRBV11-3	TRBJ2-1	TRBD1	NA
CASSSTTAGTGNTIYF	TGTGCCAGCAGCTCAACTACCGCAGGGACAGGAAACACCATATATTTT	TRBV7-6	TRBJ1-3	NA	NA
CASSLRDNEQFF	TGTGCCAGCAGCCTCCGCGACAATGAGCAGTTCTTC	TRBV11-3	TRBJ2-1	NA	NA
CASSLGAGGEKLFF	TGTGCCAGCAGCTTGGGGGCAGGGGGTGAAAAACTGTTTTTT	TRBV5-8	TRBJ1-4	TRBD1	NA
CASSVVQGSIYEQYF	TGTGCCAGTAGTGTCGTACAGGGGTCCATCTACGAGCAGTACTTC	TRBV19	TRBJ2-7	TRBD1	NA
CASRAWGQTIDTEAFF	TGTGCCAGCCGTGCTTGGGGACAGACAATTGACACTGAAGCTTTCTTT	TRBV19	TRBJ1-1	TRBD1	NA